The 30 T cell receptor beta chains listed next were all sequenced from one sample in a study of shared clonotypes between healthy human individuals. Clones were sequenced by immunoSEQ multiplex PCR, and TCRdb holds only the in-frame ones, with some missing. The sample holds under 2,000,000 clones; around 96% are singletons and the top ten take 1% to 1.5%. CD8 cells classed as naive were CD45RO-negative and positively selected for CCR7, excluding terminally differentiated effector memory CD45RA+ cells. The sequenced sample consisted of naive CD8+ T cells sorted from blood. These receptors all stem from a young man in good health.

The CDR3, as DNA: TGTGCCAGCAGTTTTATGCCCAGGGGCGACTATGGCTACACCTTC. The encoded protein is CASSFMPRGDYGYTF. This rearrangement joins TRBV28 to TRBJ1-2; a weak D match, TRBD1 (6 bases). Germline CDR1 is MDHEN and CDR2 is SYDVKM. The CDR3 totals 15 residues. Deletions cut 3 bases from V and 3 bases from J, with 14 bases between.

The chain uses TRBV14 and TRBJ2-3; 8 nucleotides agree with TRBD2. The germline V gene encodes CDR1 SGHDN and CDR2 FVKESK. The CDR3 runs to 14 residues. V lost 6 bases, J lost 10 bases, and 12 bases stayed unmatched. The CDR3 sequence: CASSRGLEPLPQYF. As DNA, the CDR3 is TGTGCCAGCAGTAGGGGACTAGAACCCCTCCCGCAGTATTTT.

The V gene is TRBV7-6, the J gene TRBJ1-1; tentative D call: TRBD1 (5 bases). This CDR3 is 15 amino acids long. V lost 4 bases and J 1 base, leaving 13 bases between the germline ends. The germline gives CDR1 SGHVS, CDR2 FNYEAQ. CDR3 region: CASSWGVGGNTEAFF. The CDR3 DNA reads TGTGCCAGCAGCTGGGGCGTGGGGGGGAACACTGAAGCTTTCTTT.

This clone is a singleton in its sample. V is TRBV10-3 and J is TRBJ2-3, with D hard to call. Trimming left V 2 bases short and J 0 bases short, with 6 bases between. Germline V gene data show CDR1 as ENHRY and CDR2 as SYGVKD. The length of the CDR3 is 14 residues. CDR3 in DNA: TGTGCCATCAGTGAGATGGAAAGCACAGATACGCAGTATTTT. It yields the protein CAISEMESTDTQYF.

The chain has TRBV28 and TRBJ1-3; D gene uncertain. The CDR3 consists of 14 residues. With 2 bases removed from V and 2 bases from J, the gap between germline ends came to 7 bases. Germline V CDR1 and CDR2: MDHEN, SYDVKM. This chain's CDR3 is CASSLRQTGNTIYF. In DNA form, the CDR3 reads TGTGCCAGCAGTTTAAGGCAGACTGGAAACACCATATATTTT.

CDR3 nucleotide sequence: TGTGCCAGCAGCGGCGGACAGGGCTGGGAGACCCAGTACTTC. Residues: CASSGGQGWETQYF. The chain is built from TRBV9 and TRBJ2-5; 8 bases are a match to TRBD1. J gave up 5 bases and V 3 bases, and 6 bases lay outside the gene matches. CDR1 and CDR2 (germline): SGDLS, YYNGEE. The CDR3 sequence is 14 residues long.

The chain carries TRBV7-8 and TRBJ2-1, with TRBD2 identical over 7 bases. Unmatched junction bases numbered 11, after V lost 0 bases and J lost 3 bases. The CDR3 consists of 18 residues. CDR1 is SGHVS and CDR2 is FQNEAQ in the germline V gene. CDR3 nucleotides: TGTGCCAGCAGCTTAGCTATGGCTAGCGGTAGAATCTACAATGAGCAGTTCTTC. It specifies CASSLAMASGRIYNEQFF.

As DNA, the CDR3 is TGTGCCAGCAGTCTACCCGGACAGGGGTATCAGCCCCAGCATTTT. Its translation is CASSLPGQGYQPQHF. The chain employs TRBV6-6 and TRBJ1-5, with TRBD1 matching 9 bases. The CDR3 runs to 15 residues. Germline-derived CDR1 and CDR2 are MNHNY and SVGAGI (reference sequence). V shed 5 bases, J shed 5 bases, and the junction held 7 bases outside the gene matches.

The chain uses TRBV25-1 and TRBJ2-1, with 9 bases that match TRBD2. The CDR3 has 17 amino acids. CDR1 and CDR2 (germline): MGHDK, SYGVNS. V lost 4 bases, J lost 0 bases, and 7 bases stayed unmatched. CDR3 nucleotide sequence: TGTGCCAGCAGTGGGGGACTAGCTCTACTCTCCTACAATGAGCAGTTCTTC. Amino acids: CASSGGLALLSYNEQFF. Full variable domain (outside the CDR3, taken from reference TRBV25-1 and TRBJ2-1): EADIYQTPRYLVIGTGKKITLECSQTMGHDKMYWYQQDPGMELHLIHYSYGVNSTEKGDLSSESTVSRIRTEHFPLTLESARPSHTSQYLCASSGGLALLSYNEQFFGPGTRLTVL.

The gene calls are TRBV7-9 and TRBJ1-6; no reliable D call. The CDR3 spans 17 residues. CDR1 SEHNR and CDR2 FQNEAQ come from the germline V gene (reference sequence). Between the trimmed V and J ends, which lost 1 base and 6 bases, there was a span of 16 bases. The CDR3 protein is CASSLVPGIGSNSPLHF. Here the CDR3 DNA reads TGTGCCAGCAGCTTAGTCCCCGGGATTGGCTCTAATTCACCCCTCCACTTT.

CDR3 nucleotides: TGTGCCAGCGGGGGCCCTGAAGCTTTCTTT. Translated, it gives CASGGPEAFF. This chain joins TRBV19 and TRBJ1-1; weak D call: TRBD1 (6 bases). Germline V gene sequence: CDR1 LNHDA, CDR2 SQIVND (reference sequence). The CDR3 totals 10 residues. With 9 bases removed from V and 6 bases from J, the gap between germline ends came to 8 bases. The entire variable domain, with the rest obtained from reference TRBV19 and TRBJ1-1, is as follows: DGGITQSPKYLFRKEGQNVTLSCEQNLNHDAMYWYRQDPGQGLRLIYYSQIVNDFQKGDIAEGYSVSREKKESFPLTVTSAQKNPTAFYLCASGGPEAFFGQGTRLTVV.

This chain joins TRBV28 and TRBJ2-7, with 8 bases identical to TRBD1. The trim removed 5 bases at V and 0 bases at J, leaving 6 bases unmatched. The CDR3 is 15 residues long. Germline V gene lookup returns CDR1 MDHEN and CDR2 SYDVKM. CDR3 DNA: TGTGCCAGCAGTCGACAGGGGAGTGGCTCCTACGAGCAGTACTTC. This translates into CASSRQGSGSYEQYF. The whole variable domain, filled in from reference TRBV28 and TRBJ2-7, reads DVKVTQSSRYLVKRTGEKVFLECVQDMDHENMFWYRQDPGLGLRLIYFSYDVKMKEKGDIPEGYSVSREKKERFSLILESASTNQTSMYLCASSRQGSGSYEQYFGPGTRLTVT.

This rearrangement joins TRBV7-6 to TRBJ2-7; tentatively, D is TRBD1 (5 bases). The germline CDR1 and CDR2 sequences are SGHVS and FNYEAQ. The V end was cut by 5 bases, the J end by 3 bases, with 11 bases between. The CDR3 contains 13 residues. The CDR3 loop is CASSPRQNYEQYF. Here the CDR3 DNA reads TGTGCCAGCAGCCCGAGACAGAACTACGAGCAGTACTTC.

This clone has only one observation. The chain couples TRBV7-9 to TRBJ2-3; maybe TRBD2 (6 bases). V gave up 2 bases and J gave up 3 bases, with 12 bases separating them. CDR1 is SEHNR, CDR2 FQNEAQ, per germline (reference sequence). This CDR3 region has 15 residues. This CDR3 is CASSLSGTATDTQYF. DNA for the CDR3: TGTGCCAGCAGCTTATCCGGGACTGCGACAGATACGCAGTATTTT.

The rearrangement uses TRBV4-1 and TRBJ1-5; 11 bases map to TRBD1. Germline V CDR1 and CDR2: MGHRA, YSYEKL. The V gene end was trimmed by 1 base and the J gene end by 5 bases; junction bases not matched to a gene: 4. The CDR3 covers 16 residues. CDR3 region: CASSQGPGQGDQPQHF. DNA of the CDR3: TGCGCCAGCAGCCAAGGGCCGGGACAGGGGGATCAGCCCCAGCATTTT.

The V gene is TRBV4-1, the J gene TRBJ2-7, with unresolved D. The V gene lost 0 bases and the J gene lost 0 bases, with 6 bases spanning the gap. Germline CDR1 MGHRA, CDR2 YSYEKL. This CDR3 region has 14 residues. CDR3 sequence reads: CASSQETSSYEQYF. As DNA, the CDR3 is TGCGCCAGCAGCCAAGAAACTTCCTCCTACGAGCAGTACTTC.

The chain links TRBV11-2 to TRBJ2-7, with 10 positions matching TRBD2. This CDR3 is built from 14 residues. The germline V gene has CDR1 SGHAT and CDR2 FQNNGV. Trimming cost V 5 bases and J 1 base; bases outside gene matches: 2. The CDR3 region has the DNA TGTGCCAGCAGCGAAGCGGGAGGGTCCTACGAGCAGTACTTC. This translates into CASSEAGGSYEQYF.

This sequence joins TRBV4-3 and TRBJ2-1; 10 nucleotides agree with TRBD2. This CDR3 is 19 amino acids long. Losses at the gene ends were 0 bases for V and 2 bases for J; bases not matched to a gene: 10. CDR1 and CDR2 from the germline V gene are LGHNA and YSLEER. The CDR3 coding sequence is TGCGCCAGCAGCCAAGAAGCTGGTAGGGGGACTAGCGCCTACAATGAGCAGTTCTTC. This translates into CASSQEAGRGTSAYNEQFF.

This sequence joins TRBV7-9 and TRBJ2-5; D remains ambiguous. The last part of the DNA fits TRBJ2-7 better; the J call may be wrong. This CDR3 comprises 12 residues. CDR1 is SEHNR and CDR2 is FQNEAQ in the germline V gene (reference sequence). The CDR3 DNA is TGTGCCAGCAGCTCCTTCCGAGGCGAGCAGTACTTC. Translation: CASSSFRGEQYF.

The genes are TRBV28 and TRBJ2-2; D ambiguous. Germline CDR1 is MDHEN and CDR2 is SYDVKM. The CDR3 covers 12 residues. Trimming shortened V by 5 bases and J by 6 bases, and 7 bases separated the two germline ends. The CDR3 loop is CASSPRPGELFF. DNA of the CDR3: TGTGCCAGCAGTCCTCGGCCCGGGGAGCTGTTTTTT. The variable domain in full, completed from reference TRBV28 and TRBJ2-2, reads DVKVTQSSRYLVKRTGEKVFLECVQDMDHENMFWYRQDPGLGLRLIYFSYDVKMKEKGDIPEGYSVSREKKERFSLILESASTNQTSMYLCASSPRPGELFFGEGSRLTVL.

The chain combines TRBV7-3 with TRBJ2-7; TRBD2 matches 8 bases. The CDR3 totals 14 residues. The germline V gene encodes CDR1 SGHTA and CDR2 FQGTGA. The V segment lost 5 bases and the J segment 0 bases; nucleotides outside the gene matches: 3. Here the CDR3 DNA reads TGTGCCAGCAGCCCAAGCGGGGGCTCCTACGAGCAGTACTTC. This translates into CASSPSGGSYEQYF.

The J gene is TRBJ2-1, the V gene TRBV4-3; 9 bases align to TRBD2. CDR3 length equals 16 residues. The V and J ends lost 4 bases and 6 bases, in that order; junction bases with no gene match: 10. CDR1 is LGHNA and CDR2 is YSLEER in the germline V gene. The CDR3 protein is CASSPRSAGGPNEQFF. CDR3 sequence (DNA): TGCGCCAGCAGCCCTCGGTCAGCGGGAGGACCCAATGAGCAGTTCTTC.

As to this clone: The sample contains more than one DNA sequence encoding this CDR3. This chain joins TRBV9 and TRBJ2-7, with 8 bases aligning to TRBD1. Germline CDR1 and CDR2: SGDLS and YYNGEE. Losses at the gene ends were 2 bases for V and 0 bases for J; bases not matched to a gene: 1. This CDR3 is 14 amino acids long. As DNA, the CDR3 is TGTGCCAGCAGCGTGGGACAGGCCTCCTACGAGCAGTACTTC. Amino acids: CASSVGQASYEQYF. The variable domain in full, with the rest retrieved from reference TRBV9 and TRBJ2-7, is DSGVTQTPKHLITATGQRVTLRCSPRSGDLSVYWYQQSLDQGLQFLIQYYNGEERAKGNILERFSAQQFPDLHSELNLSSLELGDSALYFCASSVGQASYEQYFGPGTRLTVT.

The rearrangement links TRBV25-1 to TRBJ1-4; D is uncertain. Trimming shortened V by 3 bases and J by 7 bases, and 9 bases separated the two germline ends. CDR1 is MGHDK and CDR2 is SYGVNS in the germline V gene. The CDR3 has 13 amino acids. CDR3 in DNA: TGTGCCAGCAGTGAGCTGTCGAGTGAAAAACTGTTTTTT. The encoded protein is CASSELSSEKLFF. Using reference TRBV25-1 and TRBJ1-4 for the parts outside the CDR3, the full variable domain is EADIYQTPRYLVIGTGKKITLECSQTMGHDKMYWYQQDPGMELHLIHYSYGVNSTEKGDLSSESTVSRIRTEHFPLTLESARPSHTSQYLCASSELSSEKLFFGSGTQLSVL.

The chain is built from TRBV19 and TRBJ1-1; possibly TRBD1 for D (5 bases). Deletions cut 5 bases from V and 4 bases from J, with 14 bases between. Germline-derived CDR1 and CDR2 are LNHDA and SQIVND (reference sequence). This CDR3 has 14 residues. As DNA, the CDR3 is TGTGCCAGTAGTGGTGGGCGGGGCCCCACTGAAGCTTTCTTT. This translates into CASSGGRGPTEAFF.

The chain joins TRBV2 to TRBJ2-1, with TRBD2 as a possible D gene (5 bases). Looked up from germline, CDR1 is SNHLY and CDR2 is FYNNEI. With 5 bases removed from V and 0 bases from J, the gap between germline ends came to 14 bases. The CDR3 has 16 amino acids. The DNA for the CDR3 is TGTGCCAGCAGTCGGATAGCGAACTTCTCCTACAATGAGCAGTTCTTC. The encoded protein is CASSRIANFSYNEQFF.

The rearrangement uses TRBV27 and TRBJ1-6; no definite D call. This CDR3 comprises 16 residues. Trimming took off 4 bases at V and 0 bases at J, with 10 bases between the two ends. The V gene's germline CDR1 is MNHEY and CDR2 SMNVEV (reference sequence). This chain's CDR3 is CASSYLGSSYNSPLHF. Written as DNA, the CDR3 is TGTGCCAGCAGTTATCTGGGAAGCTCCTATAATTCACCCCTCCACTTT.

Worth noting for this clone: At the DNA level, this CDR3 is encoded by other sequences in the same sample as well. The chain combines TRBV4-1 with TRBJ2-2; no clear D. Trimming stripped 5 bases from V and 4 bases from J, with 8 bases between. The CDR3 consists of 13 residues. Looked up from germline, CDR1 is MGHRA and CDR2 is YSYEKL. CDR3 nucleotides: TGCGCCAGCAGCTCCGGCCGCACCGGGGAGCTGTTTTTT. It yields the protein CASSSGRTGELFF.

This sequence joins TRBV5-6 and TRBJ2-5; 8 positions match TRBD2. The CDR3 is 16 amino acids. CDR1 and CDR2 from the germline V gene are SGHDT and YYEEEE. V shed 0 bases, J shed 2 bases, and the junction held 6 bases outside the gene matches. The CDR3 spells CASSLDPRGGQETQYF. As DNA, the CDR3 is TGTGCCAGCAGCTTGGACCCCCGGGGGGGTCAAGAGACCCAGTACTTC. The whole variable domain, remainder taken from reference TRBV5-6 and TRBJ2-5, is DAGVTQSPTHLIKTRGQQVTLRCSPKSGHDTVSWYQQALGQGPQFIFQYYEEEERQRGNFPDRFSGHQFPNYSSELNVNALLLGDSALYLCASSLDPRGGQETQYFGPGTRLLVL.

This chain links TRBV7-3 with TRBJ1-2, with D tentatively TRBD1 (5 bases). Germline V gene data show CDR1 as SGHTA and CDR2 as FQGTGA. CDR3 length: 20 residues. Trimming cost V 5 bases and J 0 bases, with 28 bases left between them. CDR3 sequence: CASSQTRSGFYPLANYGYTF. CDR3 bases: TGTGCCAGCAGCCAAACCCGGTCAGGGTTCTACCCATTAGCTAACTATGGCTACACCTTC.